Described below is a single T cell receptor beta chain sequence and its context. With 0 bases removed from V and 1 base from J, the gap between germline ends came to 16 bases. The CDR3 runs 18 residues. Germline V CDR1 and CDR2: SGHDN, FVKESK. The data belong to a study of OX40 agonist ivuxolimab in advanced cancers. Sequencing was performed with immunoSEQ multiplex PCR; in TCRdb, only in-frame clones are kept and a portion is missing. The repertoire holds around 63,000 clones, with 75% to 90% as singletons. This chain links TRBV14 with TRBJ2-1, with D uncertain. The sequencing here drew on CD4+ or CD8+ T cells sorted from blood, taken in a trial of the OX40 agonist ivuxolimab. This receptor was obtained from an adult with an advanced solid tumor such as melanoma, head and neck, liver or kidney cancer. The CDR3 sequence: CASSQEGYGWKSYNEQFF. The CDR3 DNA reads TGTGCCAGCAGCCAAGAGGGGTATGGATGGAAGTCCTACAATGAGCAGTTCTTC.